This TCR beta chain was found in a study of cytomegalovirus exposure and HLA in healthy donors. General study findings and limits: TCR beta V segments were, for the most part, productive about 90% or about 30% of the time in an earlier analysis. Looking again later, the authors saw that most CMV-associated TCR beta chains seemed HLA-restricted. TCR beta sequences reportedly predicted the HLA-A and HLA-B alleles of most subjects accurately.

Concerning this clone: Antigen: not known. Because the CDR3's place on the DNA is in doubt, the DNA is left out and the CDR3 is given as listed by TCRdb.

Counting both end residues, the CDR3 totals 19 amino acids. Germline values: CDR1 LGHNA, CDR2 YNFKEQ. The study ran its PCR with 60 Vbeta and 13 Jbeta primers. Sequencing used immunoSEQ multiplex PCR; TCRdb keeps in-frame clones, though not all of them. The sample lists tens of thousands of clones; 67% were seen once. The source material was PBMCs. The chain uses TRBV4-2 and TRBJ1-2; TRBD1 reflects the table's D call only, with no check against the DNA. The TCR comes from a woman aged 50 to 65 in good health and CMV-seropositive. CDR3 sequence: CASSPQYFGTGNDNYGYTF.